These 17 T cell receptor beta chains originate from one sample sequenced in a study of CD8 T cells in ankylosing spondylitis. In TCRdb, the 5' RACE reads were re-called with MiXCR into one record per CDR3 protein. This table has roughly 370,000 distinct CDR3 sequences, more than 20% appearing once. These receptors are not linked to any known antigen. Notes on the study in general: What appeared characteristic of ankylosing spondylitis blood was a TCR beta motif of under 10 highly homologous variants.

Sequenced sample: blood, either unsorted or a sorted T cell fraction (not recorded which). The origin of the receptors is a male donor with ankylosing spondylitis.

This clonotype was counted a few times. This chain uses TRBV19 with TRBJ1-5; 7 positions match TRBD1. Germline CDR1 and CDR2: LNHDA and SQIVND (reference sequence). The CDR3 is 13 residues long. Trimming removed 4 bases from V and 4 bases from J; junction bases left unmatched: 1. The CDR3 nucleotides read TGTGCCAGTAGTACACAGGGGAATCAGCCCCAGCATTTT. Translating gives CASSTQGNQPQHF.

The gene calls are TRBV24-1 and TRBJ2-2; 9 bases match TRBD1. V trimming: 9 bases; J trimming: 3 bases; junction bases outside the gene matches: 4. This CDR3 contains 14 residues. Germline V gene lookup returns CDR1 KGHDR and CDR2 SFDVKD. CDR3 in DNA: TGTGCCACCGTGGGACAGGGAGACACCGGGGAGCTGTTTTTT. Protein: CATVGQGDTGELFF.

A few counts support this clonotype. The rearrangement links TRBV7-6 to TRBJ2-1, with D unclear. Trimming removed 2 bases from V and 9 bases from J, with 17 bases in between. Germline V CDR1 and CDR2: SGHVS, FNYEAQ. The CDR3 contains 15 residues. The chain's CDR3 is CASSLILRWACEQFF. CDR3 coding DNA: TGTGCCAGCAGCTTAATTTTAAGGTGGGCCTGTGAGCAGTTCTTC. Variable domain in full (rest from reference TRBV7-6 and TRBJ2-1): GAGVSQSPRYKVTKRGQDVALRCDPISGHVSLYWYRQALGQGPEFLTYFNYEAQQDKSGLPNDRFSAERPEGSISTLTIQRTEQRDSAMYRCASSLILRWACEQFFGPGTRLTVL.

The chain carries TRBV5-6 and TRBJ1-1; D remains unclear. Germline CDR1 SGHDT, CDR2 YYEEEE. The CDR3 is 13 residues long. The V gene lost 1 base and the J gene lost 10 bases, with 14 bases spanning the gap. CDR3 coding DNA: TGTGCCAGCAGCTTGCGAATCGACTTAACAGCTTTCTTT. Translation: CASSLRIDLTAFF.

The J gene is TRBJ2-1, the V gene TRBV29-1; D unresolved. V lost 2 bases to trimming and J lost 10 bases, with 9 bases between them. This CDR3 has 11 amino acids. CDR1 is SQVTM and CDR2 is ANQGSEA in the germline V gene. CDR3 in DNA: TGCAGCGTTGAATTAGTCCGGGAGCAGTTCTTC. It is translated as CSVELVREQFF.

This clonotype has just a few counts. This chain uses TRBV20-1 with TRBJ2-2; D gene uncertain. The ends were cut back, 3 bases at V and 0 bases at J, with 8 bases in the middle. This CDR3 region has 14 residues. CDR1 is DFQATT, CDR2 SNEGSKA, per germline (reference sequence). CDR3 region: CSASGPANTGELFF. CDR3 nucleotides: TGCAGTGCTAGCGGCCCAGCGAACACCGGGGAGCTGTTTTTT.

The chain links TRBV7-2 to TRBJ2-3; D is possibly TRBD2 (5 bases). This CDR3 comprises 13 residues. Trimming removed 5 bases from V and 6 bases from J, with 12 bases in between. Germline V gene lookup returns CDR1 SGHTA and CDR2 FQGNSA. The DNA of the CDR3 is TGTGCCAGCAGCAATCCTAGCAAGGATACGCAGTATTTT. Amino acids: CASSNPSKDTQYF. Full variable domain (missing parts from reference TRBV7-2 and TRBJ2-3): GAGVSQSPSNKVTEKGKDVELRCDPISGHTALYWYRQSLGQGLEFLIYFQGNSAPDKSGLPSDRFSAERTGGSVSTLTIQRTQQEDSAVYLCASSNPSKDTQYFGPGTRLTVL.

This clonotype showed up just a few times. The chain combines TRBV2 with TRBJ2-4, with D tentatively TRBD2 (5 bases). The CDR3 length is 16 residues. The germline CDR1 and CDR2 sequences are SNHLY and FYNNEI. V dropped 7 bases and J dropped 0 bases, with 16 bases sitting between them. DNA for the CDR3: TGTGCCAGCAAGTCCGAGAAAGGACTAGCCAAAAACATTCAGTACTTC. It yields the protein CASKSEKGLAKNIQYF.

This chain connects TRBV20-1 to TRBJ2-3; unclear D gene. Trimming pared 1 base from V and 9 bases from J, leaving 11 bases between. The germline V gene has CDR1 DFQATT and CDR2 SNEGSKA (reference sequence). The CDR3 loop spans 12 amino acids. CDR3: CSARVASETQYF. As DNA, the CDR3 is TGCAGTGCTAGAGTGGCGAGCGAAACGCAGTATTTT.

The chain has TRBV20-1 and TRBJ2-1; D is uncertain. Germline V lookup: CDR1 DFQATT, CDR2 SNEGSKA (reference sequence). Trimming shortened V by 6 bases and J by 6 bases, and 15 bases separated the two germline ends. The CDR3 loop spans 13 amino acids. CDR3 sequence: CSAPTTAGNEQFF. The CDR3, as DNA: TGCAGTGCACCCACCACCGCTGGCAATGAGCAGTTCTTC.

The gene calls are TRBV7-2 and TRBJ2-2; either TRBD1 or TRBD2 may fit D (5 bases each). Trimming shortened V by 1 base and J by 7 bases, and 10 bases separated the two germline ends. The germline CDR1 and CDR2 sequences are SGHTA and FQGNSA. This CDR3 spans 14 amino acids. The CDR3 bases are TGTGCCAGCAGCTTAGTAGGGACCAGCGGGGAGCTGTTTTTT. Translation gives CASSLVGTSGELFF.

The genes are TRBV4-2 and TRBJ1-5; D perhaps matches TRBD1 (5 bases). Deletions cut 0 bases from V and 7 bases from J, with 16 bases between. CDR1 is LGHNA and CDR2 is YNFKEQ in the germline V gene. This CDR3 region has 16 residues. The DNA of the CDR3 is TGTGCCAGCAGCCAAGAACTCGTGGGGGGTTACCAGCCCCAGCATTTT. Amino acid sequence: CASSQELVGGYQPQHF.

This chain uses TRBV5-1 with TRBJ2-1; 10 nucleotides line up with TRBD2. Losses at the gene ends were 4 bases for V and 9 bases for J; bases not matched to a gene: 13. CDR3 size: 16 residues. Germline CDR1 and CDR2: SGHRS and YFSETQ. The CDR3 DNA follows: TGCGCCAGCAGCCGGTCGATCCTAGCGGGAGTCTCTGAGCAGTTCTTC. Translated: CASSRSILAGVSEQFF.

The chain uses TRBV7-2 and TRBJ1-1; TRBD1 might be the D (6 bases). This CDR3 spans 13 amino acids. Germline V gives CDR1 SGHTA, CDR2 FQGNSA. The V and J ends lost 0 bases and 11 bases respectively, with 13 bases between them. This CDR3 is CASSLARPDRAFF. The CDR3 DNA sequence: TGTGCCAGCAGCTTAGCGCGGCCAGACAGGGCTTTCTTT. Drawing the rest from reference TRBV7-2 and TRBJ1-1, the complete variable domain is GAGVSQSPSNKVTEKGKDVELRCDPISGHTALYWYRQSLGQGLEFLIYFQGNSAPDKSGLPSDRFSAERTGGSVSTLTIQRTQQEDSAVYLCASSLARPDRAFFGQGTRLTVV.

This clonotype turned up a few times. This chain joins TRBV12-3 or TRBV12-4 and TRBJ1-6, with 7 nucleotides matching TRBD1. V dropped 3 bases and J dropped 13; count of bases not matched to a gene: 9. CDR3 length: 14 residues. The chain's CDR3 is CASSFMEQGSPLHF. The CDR3 bases are TGTGCCAGCAGTTTCATGGAACAGGGGTCGCCCCTCCACTTT.

As DNA, the CDR3 is TGTGCCAGCAGCTGGGCGGGAGGGTCCGTCGGGGAGCTGTTTTTT. Amino acids: CASSWAGGSVGELFF. The chain links TRBV7-9 to TRBJ2-2; 9 bases fit TRBD2. The germline CDR1 and CDR2 sequences are SEHNR and FQNEAQ (reference sequence). The V segment lost 4 bases and the J segment 7 bases; nucleotides outside the gene matches: 7. The CDR3 covers 15 residues.

The V gene is TRBV21-1, the J gene TRBJ1-1. TRBV21-1 is annotated as a pseudogene. The CDR3 is 10 amino acids. Written as DNA, the CDR3 is TGTGCCAGCAAAGGTGCTGAAGCTTTCTTT. Translated: CASKGAEAFF.